This TCR beta chain was recovered during a study of PD-1 blockade in classical Hodgkin lymphoma. Study-wide results and limits: Among the patients, those starting nivolumab under 1 year after ASCT were excluded. Significantly greater TCR diversity emerged by C4D1 in CD4+ cells but not CD8+ cells. Healthy donors reportedly exceeded newly diagnosed patients in baseline TCR diversity.

Each patient experienced a relapse that followed autologous stem cell transplantation, and brentuximab vedotin exposure varied. This CDR3 region has 14 residues. V gave up 6 bases and J gave up 2 bases, with 14 bases separating them. Germline V gene lookup returns CDR1 MDHEN and CDR2 SYDVKM. Clones were sequenced by immunoSEQ multiplex PCR, and TCRdb holds only the in-frame ones, with some missing. This sample has about 27,000 clones, with 78% found just once. On this clone: The antigen is not known.

The receptor was derived from a human donor with classical Hodgkin lymphoma. The material sequenced was peripheral blood mononuclear cells (PBMCs), taken before the second cycle of nivolumab. This chain joins TRBV28 and TRBJ2-7, with a possible D match to TRBD1 (6 bases). CDR3: CASSTQQGPYEQYF. CDR3 bases: TGTGCCAGCAGCACACAACAGGGCCCCTACGAGCAGTACTTC.